This T cell receptor (beta chain) derives from a study of shared clonotypes between healthy human individuals. Cells designated naive CD8 were CD45RO-negative and were positively selected for CCR7, with terminally differentiated effector memory CD45RA+ cells excluded. This clone was found once. Germline CDR1 is MGHRA and CDR2 is YSYEKL. This CDR3 region has 13 residues. V was pared by 5 bases and J by 6 bases, with 11 bases between. Generated by immunoSEQ multiplex PCR, the TCRdb table keeps only in-frame clones and is missing some. The sample includes roughly 2.1 million clones, about 93% of them seen just once.

The receptor was isolated from a man in his late teens or twenties in good health. Some clones in this sample may be carry-over from other donors' samples. This rearrangement joins TRBV4-1 to TRBJ2-1; D is unresolved. Sequences were obtained from naive CD8+ T cells from PBMCs. In DNA, the CDR3 is TGCGCCAGCAGCTCCCGGGTGGGCAATGAGCAGTTCTTC. It codes for CASSSRVGNEQFF.